Listed here are 10 T cell receptor beta chains from one sample, sequenced in a study of blood T cell repertoires in COVID-19 (dated by TCRdb to 2018 to 2020). The receptor library was made with the immunoSEQ multiplex PCR assay. TCRdb retrieved this table from immuneACCESS and kept in-frame rearrangements only. Not all clones are present; in checked studies, unresolved V genes account for under half, and no reason is known for the remainder. The sample table lists roughly 190,000 clones, around 85% of them with a count of one. The ten largest account for around 7.8% of the sample. The sample comprised peripheral blood. The receptors were gathered from a woman aged 55 to 70 with acute or convalescent COVID-19.

CDR3 in DNA: TGTGCCAGCAGTAAACCGGGACTAGGGGTGAATGAGCAGTTCTTC. It codes for CASSKPGLGVNEQFF. This chain connects TRBV6-5 to TRBJ2-1; 8 bases fit TRBD2. V gave up 5 bases and J gave up 7 bases; unmatched junction bases: 10. The germline V gene has CDR1 MNHEY and CDR2 SVGAGI. The CDR3 loop spans 15 amino acids.

The chain is built from TRBV27 and TRBJ1-1; maybe TRBD1 (5 bases). V dropped 3 bases and J dropped 4 bases, with 15 bases sitting between them. The CDR3 runs to 15 residues. The germline V gene encodes CDR1 MNHEY and CDR2 SMNVEV (reference sequence). The CDR3 DNA reads TGTGCCAGCAGTTTTTGGGGCCGGTCATTCACTGAAGCTTTCTTT. This translates into CASSFWGRSFTEAFF.

V gene TRBV29-1 combines with J gene TRBJ1-2; D is perhaps TRBD1 (5 bases). Looked up from germline, CDR1 is SQVTM and CDR2 is ANQGSEA. The V gene lost 4 bases and the J gene lost 4 bases, with 10 bases spanning the gap. The length of the CDR3 is 12 residues. The DNA for the CDR3 is TGCAGCGTTGGCTGGCAGGGCTATGGCTACACCTTC. Its protein product is CSVGWQGYGYTF.

V usage is TRBV10-3 and J usage is TRBJ1-2; no clear D. V was shortened by 7 bases and J by 5 bases, with 14 bases between the two germline ends. Germline V gene lookup returns CDR1 ENHRY and CDR2 SYGVKD. The CDR3 runs 13 residues. The CDR3 DNA reads TGTGCCATCACCCCCCACCGCGATTATGGCTACACCTTC. Protein product: CAITPHRDYGYTF.

V and J are TRBV6-6 and TRBJ2-3, with no clear D. Trimming removed 6 bases at V and 2 bases at J, with 12 bases between. Germline CDR1 reads MNHNY; CDR2 reads SVGAGI (reference sequence). This CDR3 is built from 14 residues. The CDR3 is CASRPDSPTDTQYF. CDR3 nucleotides: TGTGCCAGCAGGCCTGACTCGCCCACAGATACGCAGTATTTT.

The chain uses TRBV18 and TRBJ1-5; D call uncertain. The V end lost 6 bases, the J end lost 6 bases, and 12 bases lay between the germline ends. The CDR3 sequence is 13 residues long. Germline V lookup: CDR1 KGHSH, CDR2 LQKENI. The CDR3 bases are TGTGCCAGCTCCCCCGTCGGAGGTCAGCCCCAGCATTTT. Translation: CASSPVGGQPQHF.

The chain uses TRBV28 and TRBJ1-1; D might be TRBD1 (5 bases). The germline V gene encodes CDR1 MDHEN and CDR2 SYDVKM. This CDR3 is 16 amino acids long. V lost 6 bases to trimming and J lost 4 bases, with 21 bases between them. CDR3 sequence: CASRTKAVGGITEAFF. CDR3 nucleotides: TGTGCCAGCAGGACGAAGGCGGTGGGGGGTATCACTGAAGCTTTCTTT.

The chain joins TRBV3-1 (or the pseudogene TRBV3-2) to TRBJ2-1; D might be TRBD1 (6 bases). The germline CDR1 and CDR2 sequences are LGHDT and YNNKEL (reference sequence). CDR3 length equals 19 residues. The V gene lost 0 bases and the J gene lost 10 bases, with 28 bases spanning the gap. For the CDR3, the DNA is TGTGCCAGCAGCCAAGACTTCCTTATTCTCAGGGGTAATCGTTGGGAGCAGTTCTTC. It encodes CASSQDFLILRGNRWEQFF.

V gene TRBV3-1 (or the pseudogene TRBV3-2) combines with J gene TRBJ1-6; a weak D match, TRBD1 (5 bases). Germline values: CDR1 LGHDT, CDR2 YNNKEL (reference sequence). Trimming pared 0 bases from V and 10 bases from J, leaving 10 bases between. The CDR3 consists of 14 residues. The CDR3 DNA reads as TGTGCCAGCAGCCAAGAATGGCAGGGATCACCCCTCCACTTT. Amino acids: CASSQEWQGSPLHF.

V and J are TRBV7-2 and TRBJ2-5; TRBD2 matches at 11 bases. This CDR3 has 15 residues. Trimming took 5 bases from V and 4 from J; bases not matched to a gene: 6. Looked up from germline, CDR1 is SGHTA and CDR2 is FQGNSA. DNA of the CDR3: TGTGCCAGCAGCCCCCGCCTAGCGGGAGGAGAGACCCAGTACTTC. This encodes CASSPRLAGGETQYF. The complete variable domain, with remaining parts taken from reference TRBV7-2 and TRBJ2-5, reads GAGVSQSPSNKVTEKGKDVELRCDPISGHTALYWYRQSLGQGLEFLIYFQGNSAPDKSGLPSDRFSAERTGGSVSTLTIQRTQQEDSAVYLCASSPRLAGGETQYFGPGTRLLVL.